This T cell receptor beta chain was captured by sequencing in a study of T cells in Graves' hyperthyroidism and ophthalmopathy. This clonotype was counted many times. RNA transcripts served as the template for amplifying TCR beta CDR3 regions. Initially, a first-round RT-PCR of the TCR CDR3 employed the HTBI primer set. One entry per CDR3 protein results from TCRdb running MiXCR on the multiplex PCR reads. The repertoire includes hundreds of thousands of distinct CDR3 sequences, approximately 17% of them detected once, and around 17% sits in the top ten. The germline V gene has CDR1 SGDLS and CDR2 YYNGEE. J was trimmed by 7 bases and V by 3 bases; bases with no gene match: 5. The CDR3 is 15 amino acids.

V gene TRBV9 combines with J gene TRBJ1-6; 9 nucleotides agree with TRBD1. This receptor was identified in a young woman with Graves' ophthalmopathy. The source material was blood. CDR3 loop: CASSDQQGANSPLHF. The CDR3 DNA reads as TGTGCCAGCAGCGATCAACAGGGGGCGAATTCACCCCTCCACTTT.